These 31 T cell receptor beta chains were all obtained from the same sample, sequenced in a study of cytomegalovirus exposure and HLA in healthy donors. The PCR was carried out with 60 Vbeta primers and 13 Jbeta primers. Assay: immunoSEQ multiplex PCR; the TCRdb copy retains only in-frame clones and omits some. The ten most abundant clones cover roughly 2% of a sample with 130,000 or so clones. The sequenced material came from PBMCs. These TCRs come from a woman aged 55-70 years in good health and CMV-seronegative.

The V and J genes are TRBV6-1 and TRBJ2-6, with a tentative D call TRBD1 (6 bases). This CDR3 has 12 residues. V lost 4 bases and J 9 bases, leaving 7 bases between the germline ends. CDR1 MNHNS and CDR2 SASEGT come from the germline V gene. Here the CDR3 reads CASSGQVNVLTF. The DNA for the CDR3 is TGTGCCAGCAGTGGACAGGTCAACGTCCTGACTTTC.

CDR3 sequence reads: CATGTGATGELFF. CDR3 sequence (DNA): TGTGCCACAGGGACAGGGGCCACCGGGGAGCTGTTTTTT. This chain links TRBV28 with TRBJ2-2; 10 bases match TRBD1. Germline V gene lookup returns CDR1 MDHEN and CDR2 SYDVKM. The CDR3 consists of 13 residues. V lost 10 bases to trimming and J lost 4 bases; unmatched junction nucleotides: 3.

The CDR3 bases are TGTGCCAGCAGCCCTACCTACTCTTTATGGGAGCAGTTCTTC. Protein product: CASSPTYSLWEQFF. The V and J genes are TRBV5-8 and TRBJ2-1; D is undetermined. V was clipped by 4 bases and J by 10 bases, with 18 bases between them. The CDR3 totals 14 residues. Germline loops: CDR1 SGHTS, CDR2 YDEGEE.

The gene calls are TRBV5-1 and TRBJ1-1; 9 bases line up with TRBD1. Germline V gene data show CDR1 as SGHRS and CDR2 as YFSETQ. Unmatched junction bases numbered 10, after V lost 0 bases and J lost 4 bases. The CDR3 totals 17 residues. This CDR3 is CASSLVTGGAGSTEAFF. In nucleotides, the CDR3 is TGCGCCAGCAGCTTGGTAACAGGGGGCGCCGGGAGCACTGAAGCTTTCTTT.

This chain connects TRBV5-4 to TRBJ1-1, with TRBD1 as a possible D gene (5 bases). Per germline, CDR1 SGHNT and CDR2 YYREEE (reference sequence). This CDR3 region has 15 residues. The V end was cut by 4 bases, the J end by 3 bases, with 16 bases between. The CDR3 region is CASSPMEGRDTEAFF. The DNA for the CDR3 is TGTGCCAGCAGCCCGATGGAGGGGCGGGACACTGAAGCTTTCTTT.

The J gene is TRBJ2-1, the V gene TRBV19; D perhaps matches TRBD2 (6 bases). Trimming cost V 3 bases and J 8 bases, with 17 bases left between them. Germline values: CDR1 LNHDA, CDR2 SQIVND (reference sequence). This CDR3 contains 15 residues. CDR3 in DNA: TGTGCCAGTAGTATTCTAGCGTCTTCTTTCCATGAGCAGTTCTTC. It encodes CASSILASSFHEQFF.

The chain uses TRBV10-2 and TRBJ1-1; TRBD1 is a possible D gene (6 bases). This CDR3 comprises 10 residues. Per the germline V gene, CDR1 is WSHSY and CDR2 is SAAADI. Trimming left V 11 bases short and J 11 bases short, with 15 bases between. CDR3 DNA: TGCGCCGTTCAGGGCGACAGGGCTTTCTTT. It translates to CAVQGDRAFF.

In DNA form, the CDR3 reads TGTGCCAGCAGCTTGGTCGGGCAGGGAGGGTCACCCCTCCACTTT. This encodes CASSLVGQGGSPLHF. V usage is TRBV5-4 and J usage is TRBJ1-6, with D possibly matching TRBD1 (5 bases). CDR3 length: 15 amino acids. V lost 0 bases and J 10 bases, leaving 14 bases between the germline ends. The V gene's germline CDR1 is SGHNT and CDR2 YYREEE (reference sequence).

In DNA, the CDR3 is TGTGCCAGCAGCGTAGTAGCAGGGCCGAACACCGGGGAGCTGTTTTTT. It yields the protein CASSVVAGPNTGELFF. The chain is built from TRBV9 and TRBJ2-2, with D perhaps matching TRBD1 (5 bases). With 0 bases removed from V and 0 bases from J, the gap between germline ends came to 9 bases. The CDR3 has 16 amino acids. Germline-derived CDR1 and CDR2 are SGDLS and YYNGEE.

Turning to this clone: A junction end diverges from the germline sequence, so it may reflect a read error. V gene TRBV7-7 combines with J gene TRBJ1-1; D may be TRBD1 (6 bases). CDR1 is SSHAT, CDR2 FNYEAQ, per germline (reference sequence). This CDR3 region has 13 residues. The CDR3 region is CASSFQGFTEAFF. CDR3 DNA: TGTGCTAGCAGCTTCCAGGGGTTCACTGAAGCTTTCTTT.

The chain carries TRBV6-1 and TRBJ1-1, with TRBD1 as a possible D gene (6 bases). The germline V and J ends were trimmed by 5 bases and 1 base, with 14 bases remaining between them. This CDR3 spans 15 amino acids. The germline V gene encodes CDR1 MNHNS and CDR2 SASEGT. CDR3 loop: CASSHREYGNTEAFF. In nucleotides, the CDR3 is TGTGCCAGCAGTCACAGGGAGTACGGGAACACTGAAGCTTTCTTT.

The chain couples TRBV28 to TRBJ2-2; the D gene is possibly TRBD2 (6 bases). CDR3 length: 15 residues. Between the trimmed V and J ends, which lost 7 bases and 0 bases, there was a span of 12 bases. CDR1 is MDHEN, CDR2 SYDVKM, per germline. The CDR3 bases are TGTGCCAGCATCCCCTGGGGGGCGAACACCGGGGAGCTGTTTTTT. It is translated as CASIPWGANTGELFF.

The CDR3 spells CASSRTGDTIYF. As DNA, the CDR3 is TGTGCCAGCAGCCGAACAGGGGACACCATATATTTT. This sequence joins TRBV7-9 and TRBJ1-3; TRBD1 matches 7 bases. CDR1 is SEHNR and CDR2 is FQNEAQ in the germline V gene (reference sequence). The J segment lost 8 bases and the V segment lost 5 bases, leaving 3 bases of the junction unmatched. The CDR3 consists of 12 residues.

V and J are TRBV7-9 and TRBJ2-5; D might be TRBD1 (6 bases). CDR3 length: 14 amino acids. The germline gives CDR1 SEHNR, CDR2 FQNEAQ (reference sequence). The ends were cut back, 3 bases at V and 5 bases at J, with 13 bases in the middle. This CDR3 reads CASSLTQGTETQYF. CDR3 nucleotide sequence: TGTGCCAGCAGCTTGACACAGGGTACCGAGACCCAGTACTTC. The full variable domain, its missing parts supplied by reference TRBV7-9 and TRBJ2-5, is DTGVSQNPRHKITKRGQNVTFRCDPISEHNRLYWYRQTLGQGPEFLTYFQNEAQLEKSRLLSDRFSAERPKGSFSTLEIQRTEQGDSAMYLCASSLTQGTETQYFGPGTRLLVL.

The CDR3 here is CASSPSGGATEAFF. In nucleotides, the CDR3 is TGTGCCAGCAGCCCTTCGGGAGGAGCCACTGAAGCTTTCTTT. The rearrangement uses TRBV11-3 and TRBJ1-1; D not resolved. CDR1 SGHNT and CDR2 YENEEA come from the germline V gene. There are 14 residues in the CDR3. The ends were cut back, 5 bases at V and 4 bases at J, with 14 bases in the middle.

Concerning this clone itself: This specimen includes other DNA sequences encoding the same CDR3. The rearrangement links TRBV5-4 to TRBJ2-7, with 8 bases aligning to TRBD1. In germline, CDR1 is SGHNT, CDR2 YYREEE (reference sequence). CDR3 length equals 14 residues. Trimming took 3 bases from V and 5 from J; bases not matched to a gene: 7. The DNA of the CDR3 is TGTGCCAGCAGCTGGGAGCAGGGGGCCCACGAGCAGTACTTC. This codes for CASSWEQGAHEQYF.

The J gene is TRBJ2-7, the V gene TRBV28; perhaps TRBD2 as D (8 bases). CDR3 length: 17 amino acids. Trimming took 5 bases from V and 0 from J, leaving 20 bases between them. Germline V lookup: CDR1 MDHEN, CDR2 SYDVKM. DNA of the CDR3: TGTGCCAGCAGTCTTAGCGGGATCAGGGACAGCTCCTACGAGCAGTACTTC. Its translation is CASSLSGIRDSSYEQYF.

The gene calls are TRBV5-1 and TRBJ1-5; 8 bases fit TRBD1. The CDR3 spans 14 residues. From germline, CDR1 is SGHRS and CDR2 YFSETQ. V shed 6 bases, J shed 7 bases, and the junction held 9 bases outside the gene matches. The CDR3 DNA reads TGCGCCAGCACCCCAACCCCAGGGGGCCAGCCCCAGCATTTT. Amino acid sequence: CASTPTPGGQPQHF.

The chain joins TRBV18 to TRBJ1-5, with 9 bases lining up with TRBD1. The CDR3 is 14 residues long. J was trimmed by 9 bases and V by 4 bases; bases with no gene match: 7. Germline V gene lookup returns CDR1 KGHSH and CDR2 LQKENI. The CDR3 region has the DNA TGTGCCAGCTCACAAGAGACAGGGGGGCTGCCCCAGCATTTT. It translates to CASSQETGGLPQHF.

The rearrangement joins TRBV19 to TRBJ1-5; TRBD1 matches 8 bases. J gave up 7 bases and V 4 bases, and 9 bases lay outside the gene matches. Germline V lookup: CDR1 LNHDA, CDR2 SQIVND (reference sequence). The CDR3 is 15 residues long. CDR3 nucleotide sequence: TGTGCCAGTAGTACATCGGACAGGGAAAGGCAGCCCCAGCATTTT. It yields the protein CASSTSDRERQPQHF. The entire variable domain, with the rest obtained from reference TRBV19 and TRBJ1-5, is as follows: DGGITQSPKYLFRKEGQNVTLSCEQNLNHDAMYWYRQDPGQGLRLIYYSQIVNDFQKGDIAEGYSVSREKKESFPLTVTSAQKNPTAFYLCASSTSDRERQPQHFGDGTRLSIL.

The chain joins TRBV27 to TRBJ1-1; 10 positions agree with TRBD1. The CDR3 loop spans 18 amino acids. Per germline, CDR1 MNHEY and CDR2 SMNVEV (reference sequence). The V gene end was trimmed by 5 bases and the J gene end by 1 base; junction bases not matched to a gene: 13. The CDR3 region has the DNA TGTGCCAGCAGTCTCATTTTTCCGGGACAGGGGAAGAACACTGAAGCTTTCTTT. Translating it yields CASSLIFPGQGKNTEAFF.

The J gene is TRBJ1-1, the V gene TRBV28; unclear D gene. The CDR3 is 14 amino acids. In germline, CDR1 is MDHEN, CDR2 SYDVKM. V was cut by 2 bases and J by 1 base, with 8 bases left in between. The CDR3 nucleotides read TGTGCCAGCAGTTTACGACAAACGAACACTGAAGCTTTCTTT. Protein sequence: CASSLRQTNTEAFF. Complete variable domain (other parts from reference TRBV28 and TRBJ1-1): DVKVTQSSRYLVKRTGEKVFLECVQDMDHENMFWYRQDPGLGLRLIYFSYDVKMKEKGDIPEGYSVSREKKERFSLILESASTNQTSMYLCASSLRQTNTEAFFGQGTRLTVV.

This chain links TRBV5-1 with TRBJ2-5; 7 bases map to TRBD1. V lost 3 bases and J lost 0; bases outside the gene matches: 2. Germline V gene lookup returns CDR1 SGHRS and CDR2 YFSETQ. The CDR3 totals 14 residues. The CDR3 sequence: CASSSGQDQETQYF. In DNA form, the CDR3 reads TGCGCCAGCAGCTCAGGACAGGACCAAGAGACCCAGTACTTC.

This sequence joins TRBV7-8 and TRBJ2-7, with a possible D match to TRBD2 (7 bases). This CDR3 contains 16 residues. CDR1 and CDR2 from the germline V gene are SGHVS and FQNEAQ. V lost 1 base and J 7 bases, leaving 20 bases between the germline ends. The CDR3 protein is CASSLGGGGFLGEQYF. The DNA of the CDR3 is TGTGCCAGCAGCTTAGGGGGAGGGGGTTTCTTGGGGGAGCAGTACTTC.

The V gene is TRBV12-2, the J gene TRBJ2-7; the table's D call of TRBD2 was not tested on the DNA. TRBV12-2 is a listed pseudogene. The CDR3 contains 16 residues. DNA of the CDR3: TGTGCAAGTCGCTTAAGTTTGTCGGGAGAGCCATACGAGCAGTACTTC. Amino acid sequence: CASRLSLSGEPYEQYF.

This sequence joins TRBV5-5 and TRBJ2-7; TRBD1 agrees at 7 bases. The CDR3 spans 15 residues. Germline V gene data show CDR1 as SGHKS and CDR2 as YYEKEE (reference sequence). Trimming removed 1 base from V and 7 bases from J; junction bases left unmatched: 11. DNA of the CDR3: TGTGCCAGCAGCTTGCCCGGGACAGTCCTACGAGAGCAGTACTTC. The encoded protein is CASSLPGTVLREQYF.

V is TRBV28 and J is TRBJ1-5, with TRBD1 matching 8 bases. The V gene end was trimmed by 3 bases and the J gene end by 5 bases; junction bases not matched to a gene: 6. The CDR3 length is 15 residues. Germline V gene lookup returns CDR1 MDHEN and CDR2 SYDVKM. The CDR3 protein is CASSFSDRGHQPQHF. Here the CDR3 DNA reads TGTGCCAGCAGTTTTTCTGACAGGGGCCATCAGCCCCAGCATTTT.

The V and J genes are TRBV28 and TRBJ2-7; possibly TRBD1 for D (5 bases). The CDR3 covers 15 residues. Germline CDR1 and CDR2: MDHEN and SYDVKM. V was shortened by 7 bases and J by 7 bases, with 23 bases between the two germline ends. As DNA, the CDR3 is TGTGCCAGCACCCCCGAGAGGACACCTCCGAGAGAGCAGTACTTC. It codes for CASTPERTPPREQYF.

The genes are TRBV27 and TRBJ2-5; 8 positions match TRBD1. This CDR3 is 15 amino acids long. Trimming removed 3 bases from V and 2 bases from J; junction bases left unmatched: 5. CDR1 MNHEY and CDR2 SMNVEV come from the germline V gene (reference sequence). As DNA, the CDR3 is TGTGCCAGCAGTTTCGGGACAGGAGCTCAAGAGACCCAGTACTTC. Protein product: CASSFGTGAQETQYF.

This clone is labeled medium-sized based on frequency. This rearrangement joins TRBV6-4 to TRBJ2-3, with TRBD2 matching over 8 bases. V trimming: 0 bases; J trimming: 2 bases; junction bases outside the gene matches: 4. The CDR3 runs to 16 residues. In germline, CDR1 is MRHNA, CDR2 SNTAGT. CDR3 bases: TGTGCCAGCAGTGACTCGAGCGGGGGCCACACAGATACGCAGTATTTT. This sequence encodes CASSDSSGGHTDTQYF.

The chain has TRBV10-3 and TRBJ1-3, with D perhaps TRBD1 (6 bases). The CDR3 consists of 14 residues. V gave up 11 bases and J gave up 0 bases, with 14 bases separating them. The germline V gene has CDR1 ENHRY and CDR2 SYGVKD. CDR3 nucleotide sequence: TGTGCCGGGGGGGCGGCGTTCTCTGGAAACACCATATATTTT. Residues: CAGGAAFSGNTIYF.